The clone carrying this TCR beta chain occurred a few times. These data are taken from a study of response to subunit inactivated influenza vaccine. In TCRdb, the RT-PCR reads were re-called with MiXCR into one record per CDR3 protein. The table lists approximately 480,000 distinct CDR3 sequences, about 10% of them singletons. Trimming took 6 bases from V and 4 from J; bases not matched to a gene: 4. CDR3 length equals 14 residues. Germline loops: CDR1 MNHNS, CDR2 SASEGT. This chain uses TRBV6-1 with TRBJ1-4; TRBD1 agrees at 8 bases. The sequenced sample was PBMCs from blood, obtained about 40 days after vaccination. This clonotype originated in a man between 45 and 60 years old who received an inactivated influenza vaccine. The CDR3 region is CASRADRVNEKLFF. The CDR3 bases are TGTGCCAGCAGAGCGGACAGGGTTAATGAAAAACTGTTTTTT.